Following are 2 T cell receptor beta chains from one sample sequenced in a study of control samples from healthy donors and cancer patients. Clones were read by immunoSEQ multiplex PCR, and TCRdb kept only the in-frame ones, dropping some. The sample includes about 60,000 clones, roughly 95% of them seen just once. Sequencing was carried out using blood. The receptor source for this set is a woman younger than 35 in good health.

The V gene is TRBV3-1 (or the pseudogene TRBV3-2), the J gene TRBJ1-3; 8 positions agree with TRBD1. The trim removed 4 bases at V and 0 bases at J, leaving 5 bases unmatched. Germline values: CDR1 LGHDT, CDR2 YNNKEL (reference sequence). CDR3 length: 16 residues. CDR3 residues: CASSRNGQGSGNTIYF. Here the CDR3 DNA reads TGTGCCAGCAGCCGGAACGGACAGGGCTCTGGAAACACCATATATTTT.

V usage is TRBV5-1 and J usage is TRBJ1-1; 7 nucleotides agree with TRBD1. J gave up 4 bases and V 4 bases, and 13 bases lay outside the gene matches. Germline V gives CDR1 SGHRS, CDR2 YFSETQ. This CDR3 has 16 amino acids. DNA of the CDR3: TGCGCCAGCAGCCGCGCCTCGACAGGGCCCCTCACTGAAGCTTTCTTT. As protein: CASSRASTGPLTEAFF.